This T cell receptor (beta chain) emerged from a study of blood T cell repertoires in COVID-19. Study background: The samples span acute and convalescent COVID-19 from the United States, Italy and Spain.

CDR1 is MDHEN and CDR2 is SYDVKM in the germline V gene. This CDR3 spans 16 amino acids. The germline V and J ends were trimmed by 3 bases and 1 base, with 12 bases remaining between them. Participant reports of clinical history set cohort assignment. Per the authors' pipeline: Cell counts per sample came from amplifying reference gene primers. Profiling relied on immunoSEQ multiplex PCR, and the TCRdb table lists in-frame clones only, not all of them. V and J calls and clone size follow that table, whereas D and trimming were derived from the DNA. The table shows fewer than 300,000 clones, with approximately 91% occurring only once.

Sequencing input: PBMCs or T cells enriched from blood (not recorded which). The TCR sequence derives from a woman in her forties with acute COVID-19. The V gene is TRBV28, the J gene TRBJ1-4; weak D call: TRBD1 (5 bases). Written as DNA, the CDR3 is TGTGCCAGCAGTTTTTTCGACAGACTAACTAATGAAAAACTGTTTTTT. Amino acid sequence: CASSFFDRLTNEKLFF.